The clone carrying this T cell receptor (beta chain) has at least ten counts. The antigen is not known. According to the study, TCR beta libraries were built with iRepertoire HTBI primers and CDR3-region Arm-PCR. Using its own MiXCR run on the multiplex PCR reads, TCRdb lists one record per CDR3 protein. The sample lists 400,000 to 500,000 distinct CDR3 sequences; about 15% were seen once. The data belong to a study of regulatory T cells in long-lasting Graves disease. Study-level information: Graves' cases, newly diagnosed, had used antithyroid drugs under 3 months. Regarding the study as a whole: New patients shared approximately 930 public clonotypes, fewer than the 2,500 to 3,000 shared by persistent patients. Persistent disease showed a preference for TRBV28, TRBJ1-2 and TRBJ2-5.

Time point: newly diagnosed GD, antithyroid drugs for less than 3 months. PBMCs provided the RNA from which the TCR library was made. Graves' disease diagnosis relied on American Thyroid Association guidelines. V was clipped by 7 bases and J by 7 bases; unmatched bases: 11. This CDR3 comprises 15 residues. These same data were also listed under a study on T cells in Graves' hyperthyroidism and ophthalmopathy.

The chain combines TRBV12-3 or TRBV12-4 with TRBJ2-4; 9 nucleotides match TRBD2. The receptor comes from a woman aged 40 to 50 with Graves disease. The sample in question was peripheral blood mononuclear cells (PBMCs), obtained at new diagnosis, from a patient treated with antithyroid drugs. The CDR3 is CASTAGGSGMNIQYF. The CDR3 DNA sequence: TGTGCCAGCACCGCGGGGGGGTCGGGTATGAACATTCAGTACTTC.